One sample yielded the 25 T cell receptor beta chains listed below, sequenced in a study of T-cell reconstitution after alpha-beta-depleted transplantation in children. A library of TCRbeta sequences, prepared with unique molecular identifiers, was generated. One entry per CDR3 protein results from TCRdb running MiXCR on the PCR reads. The sample has about 300,000 distinct CDR3 sequences; roughly 9.1% are singletons. The specimen comprised PBMCs, sampled before TCRalphabeta/CD19-depleted stem cell transplant. These receptors all come from a boy less than two years old with acute myeloid leukemia, due to receive a stem cell transplant.

The rearrangement joins TRBV3-1 to TRBJ1-4; D is unresolved. V was shortened by 1 base and J by 6 bases, with 3 bases between the two germline ends. Germline CDR1 and CDR2: LGHDT and YNNKEL (reference sequence). CDR3 length: 12 residues. Here the CDR3 DNA reads TGTGCCAGCAGCCAAGCTGATGAAAAACTGTTTTTT. Its translation is CASSQADEKLFF.

Details on this clonotype: A much bigger clone sits one base away, suggesting this may be a read error. The rearrangement links TRBV15 to TRBJ2-1; D gene ambiguous. The germline V gene has CDR1 LNHNV and CDR2 YYDKDF (reference sequence). This CDR3 spans 15 amino acids. Trimming shortened V by 5 bases and J by 7 bases, and 18 bases separated the two germline ends. Here the CDR3 DNA reads TGTGCCACCAGCGTTGGGCCAATCCTCCTTAATGAGCAGTTCTTC. Its protein product is CATSVGPILLNEQFF.

Many counts were recorded for this clonotype. This chain links TRBV6-1 with TRBJ2-1, with 12 positions matching TRBD1. CDR3 length: 16 amino acids. V lost 5 bases, J lost 9 bases, and 11 bases stayed unmatched. The germline V gene has CDR1 MNHNS and CDR2 SASEGT. CDR3 bases: TGTGCCAGCAGTCAAAGGCCGGGACAGGGGGCGAGTGAGCAGTTCTTC. It translates to CASSQRPGQGASEQFF.

This clonotype has at least ten counts. The chain links TRBV12-3 or TRBV12-4 to TRBJ1-5; D remains ambiguous. This CDR3 has 13 residues. V was trimmed by 6 bases and J by 6 bases, leaving 12 bases between them. The CDR3 is CASSPPGGQPQHF. The CDR3 bases are TGTGCCAGCAGCCCACCAGGTGGTCAGCCCCAGCATTTT.

This clonotype was counted at least ten times. V usage is TRBV7-9 and J usage is TRBJ2-7, with 9 bases aligning to TRBD1. The CDR3 runs 14 residues. From germline, CDR1 is SEHNR and CDR2 FQNEAQ (reference sequence). The V and J ends lost 3 bases and 2 bases, in that order; junction bases with no gene match: 2. Here the CDR3 DNA reads TGTGCCAGCAGCTTGACAGGGGGTACCTACGAGCAGTACTTC. Its protein product is CASSLTGGTYEQYF.

Comment on this clonotype: A much larger clone sits a single nucleotide away, making a read error possible. The chain's CDR3 is CASSQGETSGREIQYF. The CDR3 DNA follows: TGTGCCAGCAGCCAAGGAGAGACTAGCGGGAGAGAGATCCAGTACTTC. The chain carries TRBV4-2 and TRBJ2-5, with TRBD2 identical over 12 bases. The CDR3 loop spans 16 amino acids. Germline V gene sequence: CDR1 LGHNA, CDR2 YNFKEQ.

The sample holds many counts of this clonotype. This sequence joins TRBV6-2 or TRBV6-3 and TRBJ2-3; TRBD2 matches at 8 bases. The CDR3 runs 16 residues. Germline CDR1 MNHEY, CDR2 SVGEGT. Trimming at V came to 2 bases and at J to 2 bases, leaving 6 bases not matched to a gene. This chain's CDR3 is CASSYGSGSFTDTQYF. The CDR3 DNA follows: TGTGCCAGCAGTTACGGGAGCGGGAGTTTCACAGATACGCAGTATTTT.

The chain joins TRBV27 to TRBJ2-5, with D unclear. The CDR3 consists of 14 residues. The germline gives CDR1 MNHEY, CDR2 SMNVEV (reference sequence). V was trimmed by 5 bases and J by 5 bases, leaving 15 bases between them. CDR3 protein: CASSPGPALETQYF. The CDR3 bases are TGTGCCAGCAGTCCCGGGCCAGCGCTCGAGACCCAGTACTTC.

This clonotype was recorded a few times. This chain joins TRBV2 and TRBJ2-7; D is unclear. The germline V and J ends were trimmed by 5 bases and 2 bases, with 10 bases remaining between them. CDR1 SNHLY and CDR2 FYNNEI come from the germline V gene. This CDR3 region has 13 residues. As DNA, the CDR3 is TGTGCCAGCAGTACCGGACGGCCCTACGAGCAGTACTTC. It specifies CASSTGRPYEQYF.

This rearrangement joins TRBV11-2 to TRBJ1-1, with no clear D. CDR3 length: 13 amino acids. Germline assignment: CDR1 SGHAT and CDR2 FQNNGV. V was trimmed by 5 bases and J by 5 bases, leaving 12 bases between them. The CDR3 nucleotides are TGTGCCAGCAGCCCCCCTCCCGTAACTGAAGCTTTCTTT. Translation gives CASSPPPVTEAFF.

The V gene is TRBV10-3, the J gene TRBJ2-3; 7 bases agree with TRBD2. V lost 2 bases to trimming and J lost 2 bases; unmatched junction nucleotides: 10. This CDR3 region has 17 residues. Germline values: CDR1 ENHRY, CDR2 SYGVKD. The CDR3 loop is CAISEGVQAGPTDTQYF. CDR3 in DNA: TGTGCCATCAGTGAGGGGGTTCAAGCGGGGCCCACAGATACGCAGTATTTT.

This clonotype was observed at least ten times. This rearrangement joins TRBV6-1 to TRBJ1-3; D gene uncertain. The CDR3 is 17 amino acids. Trimming removed 1 base at V and 2 bases at J, with 15 bases between. Germline loops: CDR1 MNHNS, CDR2 SASEGT. The CDR3 bases are TGTGCCAGCAGTGAAGTTATGACCGGTACCACTGGAAACACCATATATTTT. Protein product: CASSEVMTGTTGNTIYF.

This clonotype was counted ten times or more. This chain joins TRBV11-1 and TRBJ2-1, with D perhaps TRBD1 (6 bases). V shed 0 bases and J shed 4 bases, with 34 bases lying between them. This CDR3 is 23 amino acids long. Germline V gene lookup returns CDR1 SGHAT and CDR2 FQDESV (reference sequence). The CDR3 here is CASSLAGPAPGPRQVRLYNEQFF. DNA for the CDR3: TGTGCCAGCAGCTTAGCGGGGCCCGCACCAGGCCCAAGACAGGTTCGTCTTTACAATGAGCAGTTCTTC.

This clonotype came up many times. In DNA form, the CDR3 reads TGTGCCAGCAGTGAAAACAATGAGCAGTTCTTC. It is translated as CASSENNEQFF. The chain joins TRBV25-1 to TRBJ2-1; no clear D gene. CDR1 and CDR2 from the germline V gene are MGHDK and SYGVNS. The CDR3 runs 11 residues. V gave up 2 bases and J gave up 5 bases, with 1 base separating them.

This clonotype was counted only a few times. The genes are TRBV19 and TRBJ1-5; the match to TRBD1 covers 10 bases. The V segment lost 10 bases and the J segment 5 bases; nucleotides outside the gene matches: 5. The CDR3 covers 13 residues. Germline V gives CDR1 LNHDA, CDR2 SQIVND (reference sequence). In DNA form, the CDR3 reads TGTGCCAAGGGGACAGGGGCGGATCAGCCCCAGCATTTT. Its protein product is CAKGTGADQPQHF.

This clonotype was seen ten or more times. V is TRBV6-2 or TRBV6-3 and J is TRBJ2-4; D remains ambiguous. The CDR3 has 15 amino acids. Germline CDR1 is MNHEY and CDR2 is SVGEGT. Trimming pared 2 bases from V and 0 bases from J, leaving 8 bases between. CDR3 sequence reads: CASSYTQLAKNIQYF. The DNA of the CDR3 is TGTGCCAGCAGTTACACACAACTAGCCAAAAACATTCAGTACTTC.

This clonotype was observed a handful of times. This chain connects TRBV15 to TRBJ1-2; tentative D call: TRBD1 (5 bases). The CDR3 is 14 residues long. Trimming pared 0 bases from V and 6 bases from J, leaving 11 bases between. Germline CDR1 reads LNHNV; CDR2 reads YYDKDF (reference sequence). The CDR3 reads CATSRDPVRDGYTF. The CDR3 region has the DNA TGTGCCACCAGCAGAGATCCGGTCAGGGATGGCTACACCTTC.

V is TRBV5-1 and J is TRBJ2-1, with TRBD2 identical over 8 bases. CDR3 length: 16 amino acids. Germline trimming cut 0 bases from V and 7 bases from J; bases unmatched to any gene: 9. CDR1 is SGHRS and CDR2 is YFSETQ in the germline V gene. CDR3 region: CASSLVGGGRTNEQFF. CDR3 coding DNA: TGCGCCAGCAGCTTGGTAGGTGGCGGGAGGACGAATGAGCAGTTCTTC. The full variable domain, completed using reference TRBV5-1 and TRBJ2-1, is KAGVTQTPRYLIKTRGQQVTLSCSPISGHRSVSWYQQTPGQGLQFLFEYFSETQRNKGNFPGRFSGRQFSNSRSEMNVSTLELGDSALYLCASSLVGGGRTNEQFFGPGTRLTVL.

About this clonotype: The junction shows a germline mismatch at one end, possibly a read error. The gene calls are TRBV11-2 and TRBJ2-5, with 10 bases aligning to TRBD2. Looked up from germline, CDR1 is SGHAT and CDR2 is FQNNGV. The length of the CDR3 is 18 residues. The CDR3 loop is CASSLESGGAFLGENQYF. The CDR3 DNA follows: TGTGCCAGCAGCTTAGAGAGCGGGGGGGCCTTCTTAGGGGAGAACCAGTACTTC.

This clonotype was detected ten times or more. This chain connects TRBV24-1 to TRBJ2-3; 11 bases align to TRBD2. Germline CDR1 is KGHDR and CDR2 is SFDVKD. The V segment lost 3 bases and the J segment 4 bases; nucleotides outside the gene matches: 2. This CDR3 comprises 15 residues. The CDR3 sequence is CATSDEGLAADTQYF. The CDR3, as DNA: TGTGCCACCAGTGATGAGGGACTAGCGGCAGATACGCAGTATTTT.

This clonotype was picked up many times. This rearrangement joins TRBV4-3 to TRBJ2-3; D is perhaps TRBD2 (6 bases). V lost 1 base, J lost 6 bases, and 8 bases lay in between. The CDR3 spans 13 residues. Germline CDR1 is LGHNA and CDR2 is YSLEER. CDR3 region: CASSQVGGDTQYF. The DNA for the CDR3 is TGCGCCAGCAGCCAAGTTGGGGGGGATACGCAGTATTTT.

At least ten counts were recorded for this clonotype. V gene TRBV24-1 combines with J gene TRBJ2-1, with 9 bases matching TRBD1. The germline CDR1 and CDR2 sequences are KGHDR and SFDVKD. The V and J ends lost 4 bases and 7 bases, in that order; junction bases with no gene match: 16. This CDR3 is built from 18 residues. CDR3 sequence: CATSDNTPGQGFGNEQFF. The CDR3 nucleotides read TGTGCCACCAGTGACAACACCCCGGGACAGGGATTTGGGAATGAGCAGTTCTTC.

The sample holds many counts of this clonotype. This chain links TRBV28 with TRBJ2-7; possibly TRBD1 for D (7 bases). V was shortened by 3 bases and J by 2 bases, with 11 bases between the two germline ends. Germline-derived CDR1 and CDR2 are MDHEN and SYDVKM. The CDR3 is 14 residues long. The CDR3: CASSFGGGPYEQYF. The CDR3 region has the DNA TGTGCCAGCAGTTTTGGAGGGGGCCCCTACGAGCAGTACTTC. Full variable domain (outside the CDR3, taken from reference TRBV28 and TRBJ2-7): DVKVTQSSRYLVKRTGEKVFLECVQDMDHENMFWYRQDPGLGLRLIYFSYDVKMKEKGDIPEGYSVSREKKERFSLILESASTNQTSMYLCASSFGGGPYEQYFGPGTRLTVT.

A note on this clonotype: Just one base apart from a much larger clone, this may be a read error. This chain joins TRBV7-9 and TRBJ2-7; D unclear. The germline V gene encodes CDR1 SEHNR and CDR2 FQNEAQ (reference sequence). The CDR3 is made up of 13 amino acids. The CDR3 DNA is TGTGCCAGCAGGCTTCACAATCTGGACGAGCAGAACTTC. It is translated as CASRLHNLDEQNF.

Here the CDR3 DNA reads TGCAGTGCTAGTGCAGGGGAAAACACTGAAGCTTTCTTT. Its protein product is CSASAGENTEAFF. The chain joins TRBV20-1 to TRBJ1-1, with D tentatively TRBD1 (6 bases). Germline lookup yields CDR1 DFQATT and CDR2 SNEGSKA (reference sequence). This CDR3 contains 13 residues. Between the trimmed V and J ends, which lost 3 bases and 2 bases, there was a span of 10 bases.